The 25 T cell receptor beta chains presented below share a single source sample, sequenced in a study of shared clonotypes between healthy human individuals. Sequencing was performed with immunoSEQ multiplex PCR; in TCRdb, only in-frame clones are kept and a portion is missing. The sample comprises 2 million to 2.5 million clones, 85% to 95% of which are singletons, and 1.1% rests with the top ten. Naive CD8 cells were CD45RO-negative, positively selected for CCR7, excluding terminally differentiated effector memory CD45RA+ cells. The sample taken for sequencing was naive CD8+ T cells sorted from blood. The source of these receptors is a man aged 18 to 29 in good health.

The rearrangement links TRBV27 to TRBJ2-1; D gene ambiguous. From germline, CDR1 is MNHEY and CDR2 SMNVEV (reference sequence). The V end lost 5 bases, the J end lost 4 bases, and 3 bases lay between the germline ends. The CDR3 is made up of 11 amino acids. This CDR3 is CASSEYNEQFF. Written as DNA, the CDR3 is TGTGCCAGCAGTGAATACAATGAGCAGTTCTTC.

The chain recombines TRBV5-6 with TRBJ1-1; 8 bases fit TRBD1. Germline trimming cut 5 bases from V and 4 bases from J; bases unmatched to any gene: 4. The V gene's germline CDR1 is SGHDT and CDR2 YYEEEE. The CDR3 has 13 amino acids. Here the CDR3 DNA reads TGTGCCAGCAGGTGGCAGGGGGCCACTGAAGCTTTCTTT. Its protein is CASRWQGATEAFF.

The CDR3 is CASSLISDQTQYF. In DNA, the CDR3 is TGTGCCAGCAGCTTGATTAGTGATCAGACCCAGTACTTC. V and J are TRBV5-5 and TRBJ2-5; D remains ambiguous. The CDR3 has 13 residues. CDR1 and CDR2 (germline): SGHKS, YYEKEE (reference sequence). V gave up 1 base and J gave up 6 bases, with 10 bases separating them.

The V gene is TRBV5-6, the J gene TRBJ2-7, with 7 bases identical to TRBD1. This CDR3 is 18 amino acids long. Unmatched junction bases numbered 16, after V lost 1 base and J lost 3 bases. In germline, CDR1 is SGHDT, CDR2 YYEEEE. CDR3 DNA: TGTGCCAGCAGCTTGTCCCGGACAGGTACCGACCCCCTCTACGAGCAGTACTTC. Translating it yields CASSLSRTGTDPLYEQYF.

The gene calls are TRBV4-1 and TRBJ2-7; D is unclear. The CDR3 covers 13 residues. V shed 4 bases and J shed 3 bases, with 10 bases lying between them. Germline CDR1 and CDR2: MGHRA and YSYEKL. CDR3 nucleotide sequence: TGCGCCAGCAGCCTGAGTAGGGTCTACGAGCAGTACTTC. Its translation is CASSLSRVYEQYF.

This clone showed up just once. The CDR3 nucleotides read TGCGCCAGCAGCCTCGGGACAGATTTCGCAGATACGCAGTATTTT. It codes for CASSLGTDFADTQYF. This chain joins TRBV4-1 and TRBJ2-3; TRBD1 agrees at 7 bases. CDR1 is MGHRA, CDR2 YSYEKL, per germline. V trimming: 4 bases; J trimming: 4 bases; junction bases outside the gene matches: 8. This CDR3 has 15 residues.

Turning to this clone: Additional DNA sequences in this sample encode the identical CDR3. The V gene is TRBV11-2, the J gene TRBJ2-5; TRBD2 is a possible D gene (5 bases). V shed 5 bases and J shed 4 bases, with 8 bases lying between them. Germline V CDR1 and CDR2: SGHAT, FQNNGV. CDR3 length: 12 amino acids. CDR3 loop: CASSPEGETQYF. The CDR3 bases are TGTGCCAGCAGCCCCGAGGGAGAGACCCAGTACTTC.

This chain links TRBV19 with TRBJ2-1; TRBD2 aligns across 8 bases. In germline, CDR1 is LNHDA, CDR2 SQIVND (reference sequence). The junction had 3 bases not matched to a gene; V was cut back by 5 bases and J by 3 bases. This CDR3 spans 14 amino acids. The CDR3 region is CASSYGTSYNEQFF. The CDR3 DNA reads TGTGCCAGTAGTTACGGGACTAGCTACAATGAGCAGTTCTTC.

Points on this clone: Other nucleotide sequences in the sample specify the same CDR3. The V call is TRBV6-1, the J call TRBJ2-7, with 8 bases aligning to TRBD1. This CDR3 region has 13 residues. The V segment lost 6 bases and the J segment 4 bases; nucleotides outside the gene matches: 5. The germline gives CDR1 MNHNS, CDR2 SASEGT. CDR3 sequence reads: CASSGTGVYEQYF. In DNA, the CDR3 is TGTGCCAGCAGCGGGACAGGTGTTTACGAGCAGTACTTC.

V usage is TRBV28 and J usage is TRBJ2-5, with 10 bases identical to TRBD1. V was pared by 6 bases and J by 5 bases, with 6 bases of the junction left unmatched. The CDR3 length is 14 residues. Germline V CDR1 and CDR2: MDHEN, SYDVKM. The CDR3 nucleotides are TGTGCCAGCAGAGGGACAGGGGTCGGGGAGACCCAGTACTTC. As protein: CASRGTGVGETQYF. Variable domain in full (rest from reference TRBV28 and TRBJ2-5): DVKVTQSSRYLVKRTGEKVFLECVQDMDHENMFWYRQDPGLGLRLIYFSYDVKMKEKGDIPEGYSVSREKKERFSLILESASTNQTSMYLCASRGTGVGETQYFGPGTRLLVL.

The chain employs TRBV19 and TRBJ2-5, with D uncertain. Between the trimmed V and J ends, which lost 5 bases and 4 bases, there was a span of 20 bases. The CDR3 is made up of 16 amino acids. Germline V gene lookup returns CDR1 LNHDA and CDR2 SQIVND (reference sequence). DNA for the CDR3: TGTGCCAGTAGTCCCCGACTCCCCAGCCCGATAGAGACCCAGTACTTC. Protein sequence: CASSPRLPSPIETQYF.

In nucleotides, the CDR3 is TGTGCCAGCAGCCAAATCTGGGGAGGGGACAATGAGCAGTTCTTC. It specifies CASSQIWGGDNEQFF. The rearrangement joins TRBV4-2 to TRBJ2-1; TRBD2 agrees at 7 bases. The CDR3 totals 15 residues. J was trimmed by 5 bases and V by 2 bases; bases with no gene match: 6. Per germline, CDR1 LGHNA and CDR2 YNFKEQ.

V is TRBV5-1 and J is TRBJ1-1, with D unclear. Germline CDR1 SGHRS, CDR2 YFSETQ. This CDR3 is built from 16 residues. V was cut by 1 base and J by 0 bases, with 13 bases left in between. CDR3 loop: CASSLPRHSLNTEAFF. The CDR3, as DNA: TGCGCCAGCAGCTTGCCCAGACACTCACTGAACACTGAAGCTTTCTTT.

The rearrangement links TRBV9 to TRBJ2-1; 9 bases line up with TRBD2. Germline assignment: CDR1 SGDLS and CDR2 YYNGEE. Germline trimming cut 0 bases from V and 5 bases from J; bases unmatched to any gene: 9. The CDR3 length is 17 residues. The CDR3: CASSVGRSSGANNEQFF. CDR3 bases: TGTGCCAGCAGCGTAGGACGGTCTAGCGGGGCAAACAATGAGCAGTTCTTC. The variable domain in full, completed from reference TRBV9 and TRBJ2-1, reads DSGVTQTPKHLITATGQRVTLRCSPRSGDLSVYWYQQSLDQGLQFLIQYYNGEERAKGNILERFSAQQFPDLHSELNLSSLELGDSALYFCASSVGRSSGANNEQFFGPGTRLTVL.

This chain uses TRBV27 with TRBJ2-7, with 7 nucleotides matching TRBD1. V was clipped by 3 bases and J by 2 bases; unmatched bases: 7. The CDR3 loop spans 15 amino acids. Germline-derived CDR1 and CDR2 are MNHEY and SMNVEV (reference sequence). CDR3 region: CASSFSQGVAYEQYF. The CDR3 bases are TGTGCCAGCAGTTTTAGCCAGGGGGTGGCCTACGAGCAGTACTTC.

The CDR3 nucleotides read TGTGCCAGCAGCAAGTCAGACGATACGCAGTATTTT. As protein: CASSKSDDTQYF. The gene calls are TRBV13 and TRBJ2-3, with D hard to call. The germline V gene has CDR1 PRHDT and CDR2 FYEKMQ (reference sequence). The ends were cut back, 5 bases at V and 6 bases at J, with 9 bases in the middle. The CDR3 has 12 residues.

The rearrangement joins TRBV28 to TRBJ2-1, with 8 bases aligning to TRBD1. Germline values: CDR1 MDHEN, CDR2 SYDVKM. The CDR3 consists of 13 residues. V lost 5 bases, J lost 6 bases, and 3 bases stayed unmatched. The CDR3: CASSITGGNEQFF. DNA for the CDR3: TGTGCCAGCAGTATCACAGGGGGCAATGAGCAGTTCTTC.

This clone was picked up one time. The chain has TRBV5-6 and TRBJ2-3, with 10 positions matching TRBD2. This CDR3 comprises 15 residues. Germline assignment: CDR1 SGHDT and CDR2 YYEEEE. V shed 4 bases, J shed 3 bases, and the junction held 5 bases outside the gene matches. CDR3 region: CASSIGLAETDTQYF. DNA for the CDR3: TGTGCCAGCAGCATAGGACTAGCGGAGACAGATACGCAGTATTTT.

This clone was seen a single time. The rearrangement uses TRBV19 and TRBJ1-5, with no clear D. The germline CDR1 and CDR2 sequences are LNHDA and SQIVND (reference sequence). V dropped 6 bases and J dropped 7 bases, with 16 bases sitting between them. This CDR3 comprises 14 residues. The CDR3 is CASSLTSGGQPQHF. CDR3 nucleotides: TGTGCCAGTAGCCTTACATCGGGAGGCCAGCCCCAGCATTTT. The full variable domain, in which reference TRBV19 and TRBJ1-5 provide the parts outside the CDR3, is DGGITQSPKYLFRKEGQNVTLSCEQNLNHDAMYWYRQDPGQGLRLIYYSQIVNDFQKGDIAEGYSVSREKKESFPLTVTSAQKNPTAFYLCASSLTSGGQPQHFGDGTRLSIL.

This clone was seen once. As DNA, the CDR3 is TGTGCCAGCAGCCTGTACGATAGTGAGCAGTTCTTC. It yields the protein CASSLYDSEQFF. The V gene is TRBV7-9, the J gene TRBJ2-1; no clear D gene. This CDR3 spans 12 amino acids. Germline values: CDR1 SEHNR, CDR2 FQNEAQ (reference sequence). V was trimmed by 5 bases and J by 9 bases, leaving 11 bases between them.

V is TRBV5-4 and J is TRBJ2-7, with 10 positions matching TRBD1. The CDR3 has 14 amino acids. Germline CDR1 SGHNT, CDR2 YYREEE (reference sequence). V trimming: 6 bases; J trimming: 3 bases; junction bases outside the gene matches: 6. DNA of the CDR3: TGTGCCAGCACCGACGGACAGGGGGTCTACGAGCAGTACTTC. It is translated as CASTDGQGVYEQYF.

The chain carries TRBV13 and TRBJ2-3; D may be TRBD1 (6 bases). V lost 1 base, J lost 3 bases, and 14 bases lay in between. CDR1 PRHDT and CDR2 FYEKMQ come from the germline V gene (reference sequence). The CDR3 is 16 residues long. The CDR3 bases are TGTGCCAGCAGCTTAGAGCCAGGGGAGTCTACAGATACGCAGTATTTT. Translating gives CASSLEPGESTDTQYF.

The rearrangement links TRBV28 to TRBJ1-3; possible D gene TRBD1, 6 bases. The V gene's germline CDR1 is MDHEN and CDR2 SYDVKM. V lost 5 bases, J lost 0 bases, and 11 bases lay in between. The CDR3 covers 15 residues. The CDR3 is CASSDTGSSGNTIYF. For the CDR3, the DNA is TGTGCCAGCAGTGACACAGGGTCCTCTGGAAACACCATATATTTT.

A remark on this clone: The same CDR3 arises from other DNA sequences in this sample as well. CDR3 amino acids: CASSQDRGSYGYTF. In nucleotides, the CDR3 is TGCGCCAGCAGCCAAGATAGGGGGAGCTATGGCTACACCTTC. The rearrangement uses TRBV4-1 and TRBJ1-2, with D possibly TRBD1 on 6 matching bases. V lost 0 bases and J lost 4, with 9 bases in between. The CDR3 is made up of 14 amino acids. Germline CDR1 and CDR2: MGHRA and YSYEKL.

The gene calls are TRBV15 and TRBJ2-3, with 13 bases identical to TRBD2. This CDR3 comprises 18 residues. V was pared by 0 bases and J by 0 bases, with 3 bases of the junction left unmatched. The germline V gene has CDR1 LNHNV and CDR2 YYDKDF (reference sequence). CDR3 coding DNA: TGTGCCACCAGCAGAGATACTAGCGGGGGGGCTAGCACAGATACGCAGTATTTT. This codes for CATSRDTSGGASTDTQYF.